These 10 T cell receptor beta chains were all obtained from the same sample, sequenced in a study of human T cells and chemical hapten exposure. Time point meaning: patch test 2, 6 weeks after DPC sensitization. Treatment in this sample: therapeutic diphenylcyclopropenone sensitization with weekly scalp DPC. Via MiXCR, TCRdb re-called the RACE reads, giving one row per CDR3 protein. There are roughly 84,000 distinct CDR3 sequences in the sample; about 10% occur only once, and about 5% lies in the top ten. The material was whole blood, obtained in connection with sensitization to the hapten diphenylcyclopropenone (DPC). The receptors originated from a woman aged 45-65 years with alopecia areata. Some clones in this sample may be carry-over from other donors' samples.

This clonotype was recorded at least ten times. The V gene is TRBV12-3 or TRBV12-4, the J gene TRBJ2-5, with D tentatively TRBD2 (6 bases). The length of the CDR3 is 17 residues. Deletions cut 7 bases from V and 1 base from J, with 22 bases between. As DNA, the CDR3 is TGTGCCAGCACCTTTACGGCGGGACCCTCCCCCCAAGAGACCCAGTACTTC. Amino acid sequence: CASTFTAGPSPQETQYF.

Only a few counts were recorded for this clonotype. The V call is TRBV7-2, the J call TRBJ2-5; 12 bases agree with TRBD1. The germline CDR1 and CDR2 sequences are SGHTA and FQGNSA. Trimming cost V 4 bases and J 5 bases; bases outside gene matches: 2. The CDR3 extends over 14 amino acids. DNA for the CDR3: TGTGCCAGCAGCTGGGGACAGGGGGCGGAGACCCAGTACTTC. The encoded protein is CASSWGQGAETQYF.

The chain links TRBV11-2 to TRBJ2-1; 9 nucleotides agree with TRBD2. J gave up 4 bases and V 6 bases, and 7 bases lay outside the gene matches. This CDR3 region has 15 residues. Per the germline V gene, CDR1 is SGHAT and CDR2 is FQNNGV. The CDR3 DNA is TGTGCCAGCAGTGGAGGACTAGCGAGATACAATGAGCAGTTCTTC. Protein sequence: CASSGGLARYNEQFF.

Ten or more counts support this clonotype. The chain uses TRBV7-9 and TRBJ1-1; D remains ambiguous. V was shortened by 3 bases and J by 8 bases, with 10 bases between the two germline ends. Germline V gene data show CDR1 as SEHNR and CDR2 as FQNEAQ (reference sequence). The CDR3 is 12 amino acids. CDR3 nucleotides: TGTGCCAGCAGCTTTGATCAGAACGAAGCTTTCTTT. This encodes CASSFDQNEAFF.

This clonotype was seen a few times. The chain has TRBV28 and TRBJ2-3, with D possibly matching TRBD2 (5 bases). Germline V lookup: CDR1 MDHEN, CDR2 SYDVKM. The CDR3 length is 18 residues. Trimming removed 5 bases at V and 0 bases at J, with 21 bases between. The CDR3 reads CASSPFFAGHRSTDTQYF. In DNA, the CDR3 is TGTGCCAGCAGTCCTTTTTTTGCGGGCCATAGGAGCACAGATACGCAGTATTTT.

The genes are TRBV10-3 and TRBJ2-7; a possible D gene is TRBD2 (6 bases). Trimming cost V 7 bases and J 5 bases, with 12 bases left between them. Germline CDR1 is ENHRY and CDR2 is SYGVKD. The CDR3 sequence is 12 residues long. This CDR3 is CAINDGGDEQYF. The CDR3 nucleotides read TGTGCCATCAATGACGGGGGAGACGAGCAGTACTTC.

The V and J genes are TRBV2 and TRBJ1-1; 7 positions agree with TRBD1. The CDR3 extends over 15 amino acids. After removal of 7 bases from V and 4 bases from J, the junction contained 12 bases not matched to a gene. The germline V gene has CDR1 SNHLY and CDR2 FYNNEI. Written as DNA, the CDR3 is TGTGCCAGCACTCCCGTGGGGGCAGGGGGCACTGAAGCTTTCTTT. Amino acids: CASTPVGAGGTEAFF.

Ten or more counts support this clonotype. The chain is built from TRBV7-8 and TRBJ2-5; 11 nucleotides match TRBD2. V was clipped by 2 bases and J by 3 bases; unmatched bases: 5. The CDR3 consists of 16 residues. Germline V gives CDR1 SGHVS, CDR2 FQNEAQ. CDR3 sequence reads: CASSLLAGGTEETQYF. The CDR3 coding sequence is TGTGCCAGCAGCTTACTAGCGGGAGGAACGGAAGAGACCCAGTACTTC.

A remark on this clonotype: A much larger clone sits a single nucleotide away, making a read error possible. V usage is TRBV6-5 and J usage is TRBJ2-3; D not certain. The germline V and J ends were trimmed by 10 bases and 4 bases, with 24 bases remaining between them. CDR3 length: 16 residues. Looked up from germline, CDR1 is MNHEY and CDR2 is SVGAGI. CDR3 region: CANSRSGGGEADTQYF. DNA for the CDR3: TGTGCCAACAGCCGGAGTGGTGGCGGTGAGGCAGATACGCAGTATTTT.

This clonotype was counted between two and nine times. In DNA form, the CDR3 reads TGTGCCAGCAATCCTTCCGGGGGAGAGACCCAGTACTTC. Residues: CASNPSGGETQYF. The gene calls are TRBV6-6 and TRBJ2-5; D possibly corresponds to TRBD2 (6 bases). The CDR3 covers 13 residues. Germline V gene data show CDR1 as MNHNY and CDR2 as SVGAGI (reference sequence). Deletions cut 7 bases from V and 4 bases from J, with 13 bases between.